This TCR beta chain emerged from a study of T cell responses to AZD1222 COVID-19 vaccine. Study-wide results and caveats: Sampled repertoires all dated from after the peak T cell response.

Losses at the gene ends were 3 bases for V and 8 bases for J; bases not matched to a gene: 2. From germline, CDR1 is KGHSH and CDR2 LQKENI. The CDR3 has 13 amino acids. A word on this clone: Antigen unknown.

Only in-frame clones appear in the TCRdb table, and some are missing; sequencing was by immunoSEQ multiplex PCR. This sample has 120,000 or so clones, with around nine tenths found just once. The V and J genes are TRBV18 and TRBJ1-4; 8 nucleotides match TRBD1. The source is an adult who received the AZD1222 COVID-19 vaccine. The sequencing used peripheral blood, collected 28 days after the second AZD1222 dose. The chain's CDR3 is CASSPGQVEKLFF. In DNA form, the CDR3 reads TGTGCCAGCTCACCGGGACAGGTAGAAAAACTGTTTTTT.